The 32 T cell receptor beta chains in this list originate from one sample, sequenced in a study of cytomegalovirus exposure and HLA in healthy donors. 13 Jbeta primers and 60 Vbeta primers were used for the PCR. Method: immunoSEQ multiplex PCR; TCRdb's copy keeps in-frame clones and lacks some. The sample includes more than 85,000 clones, approximately 80% seen only once; the top ten take about 2.9%. Sequencing was done on a sample of PBMCs. These receptors originate from a woman aged 55-69 years in good health and CMV-seropositive.

This chain joins TRBV28 and TRBJ2-1; 8 nucleotides agree with TRBD2. V was pared by 3 bases and J by 2 bases, with 3 bases of the junction left unmatched. Germline V gene lookup returns CDR1 MDHEN and CDR2 SYDVKM. CDR3 length: 15 residues. For the CDR3, the DNA is TGTGCCAGCAGTTTTCTGCGGGAGGCCTACAATGAGCAGTTCTTC. As protein: CASSFLREAYNEQFF.

V usage is TRBV12-5 and J usage is TRBJ1-5; D not resolved. Between the trimmed V and J ends, which lost 1 base and 5 bases, there was a span of 12 bases. Germline CDR1 and CDR2: LGHNT and FRNRAP. The CDR3 spans 15 residues. The CDR3 region is CASGLASRGHQPQHF. The CDR3 nucleotides read TGTGCTAGTGGTTTGGCCTCGAGAGGGCATCAGCCCCAGCATTTT.

This clone was observed a few times. V gene TRBV4-1 combines with J gene TRBJ1-3; weak D call: TRBD1 (6 bases). V was trimmed by 4 bases and J by 1 base, leaving 8 bases between them. The CDR3 is 14 residues long. Germline V CDR1 and CDR2: MGHRA, YSYEKL. CDR3 amino acids: CASSLTGSGNTIYF. The CDR3 bases are TGCGCCAGCAGCCTGACAGGATCTGGAAACACCATATATTTT.

V and J are TRBV11-2 and TRBJ1-1; D might be TRBD1 (5 bases). Germline values: CDR1 SGHAT, CDR2 FQNNGV. Trimming pared 5 bases from V and 1 base from J, leaving 11 bases between. The CDR3 length is 14 residues. In DNA, the CDR3 is TGTGCCAGCAGCCGAATGACAGAGAACACTGAAGCTTTCTTT. Protein sequence: CASSRMTENTEAFF.

The chain carries TRBV4-1 and TRBJ2-2, with D possibly being TRBD2 (6 bases). Looked up from germline, CDR1 is MGHRA and CDR2 is YSYEKL. Between the trimmed V and J ends, which lost 4 bases and 3 bases, there was a span of 18 bases. This CDR3 has 17 amino acids. The CDR3 loop is CASSPSAGRRDTGELFF. In nucleotides, the CDR3 is TGCGCCAGCAGCCCGAGCGCGGGGAGGCGTGACACCGGGGAGCTGTTTTTT.

The gene calls are TRBV10-3 and TRBJ1-1; D is undetermined. CDR1 is ENHRY, CDR2 SYGVKD, per germline. With 3 bases removed from V and 11 bases from J, the gap between germline ends came to 13 bases. The CDR3 has 12 amino acids. In DNA form, the CDR3 reads TGTGCCATCAGTGACACGGGGTCGGGGGCTTTCTTT. Translation gives CAISDTGSGAFF.

This clone was counted a few times. The rearrangement uses TRBV10-3 and TRBJ2-7, with 8 bases lining up with TRBD1. Losses at the gene ends were 10 bases for V and 3 bases for J; bases not matched to a gene: 5. This CDR3 region has 12 residues. Looked up from germline, CDR1 is ENHRY and CDR2 is SYGVKD. CDR3 nucleotides: TGTGCCAGCGGAGACAGGGGCTACGAGCAGTACTTC. Its translation: CASGDRGYEQYF.

This chain links TRBV27 with TRBJ2-3; D possibly corresponds to TRBD2 (6 bases). Germline V lookup: CDR1 MNHEY, CDR2 SMNVEV (reference sequence). V lost 0 bases and J 4 bases, leaving 11 bases between the germline ends. The CDR3 sequence is 15 residues long. The CDR3 DNA is TGTGCCAGCAGTTTATCCGGGGGTTGGGCAGATACGCAGTATTTT. Its protein is CASSLSGGWADTQYF.

This clone appeared once. The chain links TRBV5-1 to TRBJ2-7, with 8 nucleotides matching TRBD1. Per germline, CDR1 SGHRS and CDR2 YFSETQ. CDR3 length equals 14 residues. V was pared by 0 bases and J by 5 bases, with 4 bases of the junction left unmatched. The CDR3 loop is CASSLVAGGDEQYF. CDR3 DNA: TGCGCCAGCAGCTTGGTAGCAGGGGGCGACGAGCAGTACTTC.

This clone was detected once. The chain has TRBV11-2 and TRBJ2-2; no definite D call. The CDR3 runs 15 residues. CDR1 is SGHAT and CDR2 is FQNNGV in the germline V gene. V lost 6 bases and J lost 7, with 18 bases in between. CDR3 nucleotide sequence: TGTGCCAGCAGTCCTAACAAACGCGGTTTCGGGGAGCTGTTTTTT. This translates into CASSPNKRGFGELFF.

V gene TRBV30 combines with J gene TRBJ1-3; possible D gene TRBD1, 5 bases. Trimming left V 0 bases short and J 0 bases short, with 12 bases between. Looked up from germline, CDR1 is GTSNPN and CDR2 is SVGIG (reference sequence). The CDR3 contains 16 residues. CDR3 sequence: CAWSVWGGRSGNTIYF. The CDR3 DNA reads TGTGCCTGGAGTGTATGGGGCGGCCGCTCTGGAAACACCATATATTTT.

The V gene is TRBV5-1, the J gene TRBJ2-7; 9 nucleotides line up with TRBD1. The J segment lost 4 bases and the V segment lost 3 bases, leaving 5 bases of the junction unmatched. Germline V lookup: CDR1 SGHRS, CDR2 YFSETQ. The CDR3 is made up of 14 amino acids. DNA for the CDR3: TGCGCCAGCAGCTGGACAGGGGATTGGTACGAGCAGTACTTC. Translated, it gives CASSWTGDWYEQYF.

The rearrangement links TRBV25-1 to TRBJ1-2; TRBD1 might be the D (6 bases). Germline lookup yields CDR1 MGHDK and CDR2 SYGVNS. The CDR3 has 12 amino acids. V lost 7 bases and J lost 3, with 9 bases in between. Written as DNA, the CDR3 is TGTGCCAGCAAAAGGACAGACTATGGCTACACCTTC. This translates into CASKRTDYGYTF.

The chain has TRBV19 and TRBJ2-1, with D tentatively TRBD2 (6 bases). The ends were cut back, 9 bases at V and 4 bases at J, with 19 bases in the middle. The CDR3 sequence is 15 residues long. In germline, CDR1 is LNHDA, CDR2 SQIVND (reference sequence). CDR3 protein: CASAGILGGYNEQFF. CDR3 DNA sequence: TGTGCCAGCGCGGGGATCCTAGGAGGGTACAATGAGCAGTTCTTC.

The chain is built from TRBV23-1 and TRBJ2-2, with 8 nucleotides matching TRBD1. TRBV23-1 carries the ORF label, with uncertain function. V lost 3 bases and J lost 7; bases outside the gene matches: 10. CDR3 length: 16 amino acids. For the CDR3, the DNA is TGCGCCAGCAGTCACTCCAGGGGGCCGGTCCACGGGGAGCTGTTTTTT. Amino acids: CASSHSRGPVHGELFF.

In this sample, this clone turned up once. This sequence joins TRBV7-9 and TRBJ2-3; weak D call: TRBD2 (5 bases). Germline assignment: CDR1 SEHNR and CDR2 FQNEAQ (reference sequence). V lost 5 bases and J 5 bases, leaving 14 bases between the germline ends. This CDR3 has 14 amino acids. The CDR3 here is CASSPPGSVDTQYF. CDR3 sequence (DNA): TGTGCCAGCAGCCCCCCGGGATCGGTAGATACGCAGTATTTT.

This chain links TRBV10-1 with TRBJ2-1; TRBD2 might be the D (6 bases). CDR3 length equals 13 residues. In germline, CDR1 is WNHNN, CDR2 SYGVQD (reference sequence). Deletions cut 8 bases from V and 10 bases from J, with 18 bases between. CDR3 sequence reads: CASGLSGLGEQFF. CDR3 DNA: TGCGCCAGCGGGTTGAGCGGGCTAGGCGAGCAGTTCTTC.

CDR3 nucleotides: TGTGCCAGCAGCGAACCGGGACAGAGCCCCCGGGAGACCCAGTACTTC. Translation gives CASSEPGQSPRETQYF. V is TRBV28 and J is TRBJ2-5; the match to TRBD1 covers 7 bases. The trim removed 6 bases at V and 5 bases at J, leaving 15 bases unmatched. The CDR3 length is 16 residues. CDR1 and CDR2 from the germline V gene are MDHEN and SYDVKM.

J is TRBJ2-5 and V is TRBV18, with 12 bases fitting TRBD1. The CDR3 runs to 15 residues. CDR1 is KGHSH, CDR2 LQKENI, per germline. The V gene end was trimmed by 2 bases and the J gene end by 4 bases; junction bases not matched to a gene: 2. DNA for the CDR3: TGTGCCAGCTCACCAGGGGACAGGGGGCGAGAGACCCAGTACTTC. Amino acids: CASSPGDRGRETQYF. Together with reference TRBV18 and TRBJ2-5, the CDR3 gives the full variable domain: NAGVMQNPRHLVRRRGQEARLRCSPMKGHSHVYWYRQLPEEGLKFMVYLQKENIIDESGMPKERFSAEFPKEGPSILRIQQVVRGDSAAYFCASSPGDRGRETQYFGPGTRLLVL.

The chain has TRBV11-2 and TRBJ1-1, with D unresolved. Trimming took 4 bases from V and 1 from J, leaving 13 bases between them. The CDR3 is made up of 15 amino acids. From germline, CDR1 is SGHAT and CDR2 FQNNGV. This CDR3 is CASSSDPFPNTEAFF. In DNA, the CDR3 is TGTGCCAGCAGCTCAGACCCCTTCCCGAACACTGAAGCTTTCTTT.

V gene TRBV7-2 combines with J gene TRBJ2-7; a weak D match, TRBD2 (5 bases). From germline, CDR1 is SGHTA and CDR2 FQGNSA. The CDR3 loop spans 19 amino acids. V lost 2 bases to trimming and J lost 0 bases, with 23 bases between them. The DNA for the CDR3 is TGTGCCAGCAGCTTAAGGCCCGGCGTAGGCGGGTTGAGCTCCTACGAGCAGTACTTC. Translation: CASSLRPGVGGLSSYEQYF.

The chain recombines TRBV7-2 with TRBJ2-3, with D possibly matching TRBD2 (6 bases). The CDR3 sequence is 14 residues long. Germline lookup yields CDR1 SGHTA and CDR2 FQGNSA. Trimming took off 5 bases at V and 2 bases at J, with 11 bases between the two ends. The CDR3 loop is CASSLGLYTDTQYF. For the CDR3, the DNA is TGTGCCAGCAGCCTGGGACTCTACACAGATACGCAGTATTTT.

The chain employs TRBV6-4 and TRBJ1-2; D might be TRBD1 (5 bases). Germline CDR1 and CDR2: MRHNA and SNTAGT. CDR3 size: 14 residues. The V end lost 5 bases, the J end lost 0 bases, and 10 bases lay between the germline ends. The CDR3 DNA reads as TGTGCCAGCAGTAGAGACAGAGCTAACTATGGCTACACCTTC. Its protein is CASSRDRANYGYTF.

V gene TRBV5-1 combines with J gene TRBJ2-7; maybe TRBD1 (6 bases). The CDR3 consists of 16 residues. Germline CDR1 and CDR2: SGHRS and YFSETQ. The V end was cut by 3 bases, the J end by 0 bases, with 16 bases between. CDR3 loop: CASSSSRQGLSYEQYF. As DNA, the CDR3 is TGCGCCAGCAGCTCCTCTAGGCAGGGGCTCTCCTACGAGCAGTACTTC.

This clone was seen once. For the CDR3, the DNA is TGTGCCAGCAGTTACCCTCTAGCGGGAATAGGCATGGAGGCCAAAAACATTCAGTACTTC. Amino acids: CASSYPLAGIGMEAKNIQYF. This chain links TRBV28 with TRBJ2-4; TRBD2 matches 9 bases. The CDR3 covers 20 residues. Germline V gives CDR1 MDHEN, CDR2 SYDVKM. With V trimmed by 4 bases and J by 1 base, 17 bases remained unmatched.

This chain's CDR3 is CSPTGGGQGDPPPAGELFF. CDR3 DNA: TGCAGCCCTACTGGAGGGGGACAGGGCGATCCCCCCCCGGCCGGGGAGCTGTTTTTT. J is TRBJ2-2 and V is TRBV29-1, with TRBD1 matching over 9 bases. V shed 8 bases and J 6 bases; nucleotides not matched to a gene: 25. Germline V gene sequence: CDR1 SQVTM, CDR2 ANQGSEA. There are 19 residues in the CDR3.

This clone was seen a few times. This chain uses TRBV7-9 with TRBJ2-3; 12 nucleotides line up with TRBD2. From germline, CDR1 is SEHNR and CDR2 FQNEAQ (reference sequence). The V gene end was trimmed by 5 bases and the J gene end by 1 base; junction bases not matched to a gene: 10. The CDR3 has 18 residues. CDR3 bases: TGTGCCAGCAGCCCACAAACGGGACTAGCGGGCCGCACAGATACGCAGTATTTT. It translates to CASSPQTGLAGRTDTQYF. Based on the CDR3 plus reference TRBV7-9 and TRBJ2-3, the full variable domain is DTGVSQNPRHKITKRGQNVTFRCDPISEHNRLYWYRQTLGQGPEFLTYFQNEAQLEKSRLLSDRFSAERPKGSFSTLEIQRTEQGDSAMYLCASSPQTGLAGRTDTQYFGPGTRLTVL.

The chain couples TRBV12-1 to TRBJ2-7; TRBD2, as called in the table, went unchecked against the DNA. TRBV12-1 is a pseudogene. This CDR3 has 18 residues. The CDR3 nucleotides read TGTGCCAGCAGCTTTGTAATCCGGACTAGCGGGATTATGTACGAGCAGTACTTC. Translated: CASSFVIRTSGIMYEQYF.

The chain uses TRBV27 and TRBJ1-2, with D unclear. With 3 bases removed from V and 4 bases from J, the gap between germline ends came to 21 bases. The germline V gene encodes CDR1 MNHEY and CDR2 SMNVEV (reference sequence). The CDR3 runs to 17 residues. The CDR3 sequence is CASSFSGIIAIGYGYTF. The CDR3 DNA reads as TGTGCCAGCAGTTTTTCCGGGATAATCGCGATCGGCTATGGCTACACCTTC.

The chain employs TRBV2 and TRBJ1-2, with D possibly TRBD1 on 6 matching bases. Germline CDR1 is SNHLY and CDR2 is FYNNEI. Trimming took 7 bases from V and 4 from J, leaving 13 bases between them. There are 13 residues in the CDR3. CDR3 sequence reads: CASTLDSSYGYTF. CDR3 nucleotides: TGTGCCAGCACCCTGGACAGTTCCTATGGCTACACCTTC. The whole variable domain, filled in from reference TRBV2 and TRBJ1-2, reads EPEVTQTPSHQVTQMGQEVILRCVPISNHLYFYWYRQILGQKVEFLVSFYNNEISEKSEIFDDQFSVERPDGSNFTLKIRSTKLEDSAMYFCASTLDSSYGYTFGSGTRLTVV.

This clone has a single count. The chain employs TRBV9 and TRBJ2-1, with 8 bases lining up with TRBD1. Germline loops: CDR1 SGDLS, CDR2 YYNGEE. V shed 0 bases and J 5 bases; nucleotides not matched to a gene: 7. The CDR3 loop spans 16 amino acids. DNA of the CDR3: TGTGCCAGCAGCGTAGCTGGGCAGGGGGCCCACAATGAGCAGTTCTTC. The encoded protein is CASSVAGQGAHNEQFF.

The chain joins TRBV1 to TRBJ2-7; the table's D call, TRBD2, has no DNA check behind it. TRBV1 is described as a pseudogene. The CDR3 length is 13 residues. The CDR3 DNA is TGCACCAACAGTGGGTCGGGAGCCTACGAGCAGTACTTC. Encoded protein: CTNSGSGAYEQYF.